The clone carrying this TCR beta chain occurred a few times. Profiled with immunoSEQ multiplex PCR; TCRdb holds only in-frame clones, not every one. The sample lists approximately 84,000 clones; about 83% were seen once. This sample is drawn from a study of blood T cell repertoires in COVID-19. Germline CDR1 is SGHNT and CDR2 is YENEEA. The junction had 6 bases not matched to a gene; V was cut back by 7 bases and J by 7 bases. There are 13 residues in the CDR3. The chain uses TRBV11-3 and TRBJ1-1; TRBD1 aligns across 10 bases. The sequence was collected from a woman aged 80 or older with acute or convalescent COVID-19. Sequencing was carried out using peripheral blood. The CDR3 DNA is TGTGCCAGCACCCAGACAGGGGGCGGTGAAGCTTTCTTT. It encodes CASTQTGGGEAFF.